The clone carrying this T cell receptor (beta chain) appeared many times. The data originate from a study of beta chain features in type 1 diabetes. Expressed TCRB transcripts were sequenced because the isolated RNA had all been reverse transcribed beforehand. Produced via immunoSEQ multiplex PCR; TCRdb's table is partial and in-frame only. The sample lists 200,000 to 250,000 clones, roughly a tenth occurring once. This CDR3 spans 16 amino acids. Unmatched junction bases numbered 9, after V lost 3 bases and J lost 4 bases. CDR1 is KGHSH, CDR2 LQKENI, per germline. The source is a man aged 18 to 29 in good health. The specimen sequenced was central memory CD4+ T cells from blood. V is TRBV18 and J is TRBJ1-2; 9 bases align to TRBD1. In nucleotides, the CDR3 is TGTGCCAGCTCACCCTACAGCGAGGGACAGGGCTATGGCTACACCTTC. Amino acids: CASSPYSEGQGYGYTF.